The sequence of this TCR beta chain was determined in a study of T cells in Graves' hyperthyroidism and ophthalmopathy. Study-level results: Researchers report that a 13 V-J model separated ophthalmopathy from stable hyperthyroidism.

Amplification of TCR beta CDR3 regions used RNA as the template. First-round RT-PCR targeting the TCR CDR3 was performed with the HTBI primer set. MiXCR, applied by TCRdb to the multiplex PCR reads, yields one record per CDR3 protein. The sample carries 600,000 to 750,000 distinct CDR3 sequences, around 16% recorded once. The study defined stable Graves' hyperthyroidism as no ophthalmopathy progression within 18 months. Patients with uncontrolled infections, other autoimmune diseases, pregnancy or lactation were excluded. It was 10 ml of fresh peripheral blood that supplied the PBMCs. This clonotype was seen repeatedly, ten times or more. Antigen specificity is unknown. Sample: blood. The sequence was collected from a man aged 50-59 years with Graves' hyperthyroidism.

CDR3 nucleotide sequence: TGTGCCAGCAGCTCCCAGGGGAGGCACACTGAAGCTTTCTTT. Translating gives CASSSQGRHTEAFF. The chain uses TRBV7-2 and TRBJ1-1; a weak D match, TRBD1 (6 bases). Germline V gene lookup returns CDR1 SGHTA and CDR2 FQGNSA. V was pared by 4 bases and J by 3 bases, with 12 bases between. The CDR3 length is 14 residues.